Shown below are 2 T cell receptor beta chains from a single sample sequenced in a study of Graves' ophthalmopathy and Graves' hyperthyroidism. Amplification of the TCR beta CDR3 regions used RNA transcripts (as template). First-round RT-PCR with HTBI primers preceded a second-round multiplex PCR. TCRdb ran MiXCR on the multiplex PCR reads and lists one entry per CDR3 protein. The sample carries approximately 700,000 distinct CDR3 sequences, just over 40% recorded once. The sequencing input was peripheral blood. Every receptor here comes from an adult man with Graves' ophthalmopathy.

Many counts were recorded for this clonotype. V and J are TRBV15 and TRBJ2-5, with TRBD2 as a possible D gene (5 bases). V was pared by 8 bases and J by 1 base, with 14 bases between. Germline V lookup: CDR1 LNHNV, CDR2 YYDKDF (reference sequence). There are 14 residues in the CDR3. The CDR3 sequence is CATAEGGTQETQYF. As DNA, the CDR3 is TGTGCCACCGCAGAGGGTGGCACCCAAGAGACCCAGTACTTC.

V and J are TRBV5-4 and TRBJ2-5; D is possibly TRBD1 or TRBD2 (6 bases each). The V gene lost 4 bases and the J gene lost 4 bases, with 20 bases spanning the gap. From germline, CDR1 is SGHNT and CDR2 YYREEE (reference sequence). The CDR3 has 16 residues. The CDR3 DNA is TGTGCCAGCAGCCAAAATTTAGGGGGGCCTTTAGAGACCCAGTACTTC. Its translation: CASSQNLGGPLETQYF.